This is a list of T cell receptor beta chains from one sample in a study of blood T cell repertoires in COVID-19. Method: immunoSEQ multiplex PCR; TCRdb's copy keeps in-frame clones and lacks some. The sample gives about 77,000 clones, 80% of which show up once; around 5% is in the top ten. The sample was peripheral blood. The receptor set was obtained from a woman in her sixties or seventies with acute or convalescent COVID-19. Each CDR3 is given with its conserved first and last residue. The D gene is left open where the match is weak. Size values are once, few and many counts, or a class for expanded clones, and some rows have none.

cdr3_aa: CASSLQGAGYNEQFF; cdr3_nt: TGTGCCAGCAGCCTGCAGGGGGCCGGCTACAATGAGCAGTTCTTC; clone_size: -; d_call: TRBD1; j_call: TRBJ2-1; v_call: TRBV13
cdr3_aa: CASSYEETPYEQYF; cdr3_nt: TGTGCCAGCAGTTACGAGGAAACTCCCTACGAGCAGTACTTC; clone_size: -; d_call: -; j_call: TRBJ2-7; v_call: TRBV9
cdr3_aa: CASQDTSGNQPQHF; cdr3_nt: TGTGCCAGCCAAGACACCTCCGGCAATCAGCCCCAGCATTTT; clone_size: -; d_call: -; j_call: TRBJ1-5; v_call: TRBV2
cdr3_aa: CASSESRLGRETQYF; cdr3_nt: TGTGCCAGCAGTGAGTCCCGACTAGGGCGGGAGACCCAGTACTTC; clone_size: once; d_call: -; j_call: TRBJ2-5; v_call: TRBV2
cdr3_aa: CASSRDRGTGYTF; cdr3_nt: TGCGCCAGCAGCCGAGACAGGGGGACAGGCTACACCTTC; clone_size: -; d_call: TRBD1; j_call: TRBJ1-2; v_call: TRBV5-1
cdr3_aa: CASSPVKGMNTEAFF; cdr3_nt: TGTGCCAGCAGCCCAGTGAAGGGGATGAACACTGAAGCTTTCTTT; clone_size: -; d_call: -; j_call: TRBJ1-1; v_call: TRBV7-9
cdr3_aa: CASSFANEKLFF; cdr3_nt: TGTGCCAGCAGTTTCGCTAATGAAAAACTGTTTTTT; clone_size: -; d_call: -; j_call: TRBJ1-4; v_call: TRBV7-9
cdr3_aa: CASSIGTGAYEQYF; cdr3_nt: TGTGCCAGTAGTATTGGGACAGGGGCCTACGAGCAGTACTTC; clone_size: -; d_call: TRBD1; j_call: TRBJ2-7; v_call: TRBV19
cdr3_aa: CASSLMGRNEQFF; cdr3_nt: TGTGCCAGCAGCTTAATGGGCCGGAATGAGCAGTTCTTC; clone_size: -; d_call: -; j_call: TRBJ2-1; v_call: TRBV7-3
cdr3_aa: CASSLGQGVNSPLHF; cdr3_nt: TGTGCCAGCAGCTTAGGGCAGGGGGTGAATTCACCCCTCCACTTT; clone_size: -; d_call: TRBD1; j_call: TRBJ1-6; v_call: TRBV7-3
cdr3_aa: CASSYGGGAPTGELFF; cdr3_nt: TGTGCCAGCAGTTATGGCGGGGGGGCCCCCACCGGGGAGCTGTTTTTT; clone_size: -; d_call: TRBD2; j_call: TRBJ2-2; v_call: TRBV6-2/TRBV6-3
cdr3_aa: CASSQSGSSYNEQFF; cdr3_nt: TGTGCCAGCAGCCAGAGCGGGAGCTCCTACAATGAGCAGTTCTTC; clone_size: -; d_call: TRBD2; j_call: TRBJ2-1; v_call: TRBV3-1/TRBV3-2
cdr3_aa: CASTRRQMNTEAFF; cdr3_nt: TGTGCCAGCACCCGGAGACAGATGAACACTGAAGCTTTCTTT; clone_size: -; d_call: -; j_call: TRBJ1-1; v_call: TRBV2
cdr3_aa: CASSLALGSMNTEAFF; cdr3_nt: TGTGCCAGCAGCTTAGCGCTCGGGTCCATGAACACTGAAGCTTTCTTT; clone_size: -; d_call: -; j_call: TRBJ1-1; v_call: TRBV7-8
cdr3_aa: CASSQAYGQGVYGYTF; cdr3_nt: TGCGCCAGCAGCCAAGCATACGGACAGGGGGTCTATGGCTACACCTTC; clone_size: -; d_call: TRBD1; j_call: TRBJ1-2; v_call: TRBV4-3
cdr3_aa: CATSSFGGGQETQYF; cdr3_nt: TGTGCCACCAGTAGCTTCGGGGGGGGCCAAGAGACCCAGTACTTC; clone_size: -; d_call: TRBD2; j_call: TRBJ2-5; v_call: TRBV24-1
cdr3_aa: CASSTTLGTAYGYTF; cdr3_nt: TGTGCCAGTAGTACGACGTTAGGGACAGCTTATGGCTACACCTTC; clone_size: -; d_call: TRBD1; j_call: TRBJ1-2; v_call: TRBV19
cdr3_aa: CASSIGRALGEQFF; cdr3_nt: TGTGCCAGTAGTATAGGGAGGGCCCTCGGTGAGCAGTTCTTC; clone_size: few; d_call: -; j_call: TRBJ2-1; v_call: TRBV19
cdr3_aa: CASSLAFDEQFF; cdr3_nt: TGTGCCAGCAGTTTGGCCTTCGATGAGCAGTTCTTC; clone_size: -; d_call: -; j_call: TRBJ2-1; v_call: TRBV6-2/TRBV6-3
cdr3_aa: CATSDRTGGTLDTQYF; cdr3_nt: TGTGCCACCAGTGACCGGACAGGGGGAACTTTAGATACGCAGTATTTT; clone_size: -; d_call: TRBD1; j_call: TRBJ2-3; v_call: TRBV24-1
cdr3_aa: CASSKQVDTQYF; cdr3_nt: TGTGCCAGTAGTAAACAAGTTGATACGCAGTATTTT; clone_size: -; d_call: -; j_call: TRBJ2-3; v_call: TRBV19
cdr3_aa: CASSLDPWGPQETQYF; cdr3_nt: TGTGCCAGCAGCTTAGACCCGTGGGGGCCCCAAGAGACCCAGTACTTC; clone_size: -; d_call: -; j_call: TRBJ2-5; v_call: TRBV11-2
cdr3_aa: CASSLDQPGLGYNSPLHF; cdr3_nt: TGTGCCAGCAGCTTAGACCAGCCAGGTCTGGGCTATAATTCACCCCTCCACTTT; clone_size: -; d_call: -; j_call: TRBJ1-6; v_call: TRBV7-2
cdr3_aa: CASSVGGQGVYYGYTF; cdr3_nt: TGTGCCAGCAGCGTAGGGGGACAGGGGGTTTATTATGGCTACACCTTC; clone_size: once; d_call: TRBD1; j_call: TRBJ1-2; v_call: TRBV9
cdr3_aa: CASNVGTSGNEQFF; cdr3_nt: TGTGCCAGCAACGTGGGGACTAGCGGCAATGAGCAGTTCTTC; clone_size: few; d_call: TRBD2; j_call: TRBJ2-1; v_call: TRBV2
cdr3_aa: CATSRDRGNYNEQFF; cdr3_nt: TGTGCCACCAGCAGGGACAGGGGGAACTACAATGAGCAGTTCTTC; clone_size: -; d_call: TRBD1; j_call: TRBJ2-1; v_call: TRBV15
cdr3_aa: CASSPMRLARGDNEQFF; cdr3_nt: TGTGCCAGCAGTCCCATGAGGCTAGCGAGAGGGGACAATGAGCAGTTCTTC; clone_size: -; d_call: -; j_call: TRBJ2-1; v_call: TRBV6-6
cdr3_aa: CASSQGTGRDIQYF; cdr3_nt: TGTGCCAGCAGCCAAGGGACAGGGCGAGACATTCAGTACTTC; clone_size: -; d_call: TRBD1; j_call: TRBJ2-4; v_call: TRBV3-1/TRBV3-2
cdr3_aa: CASRPHRAEQETQYF; cdr3_nt: TGTGCCAGCAGACCACACAGGGCGGAGCAAGAGACCCAGTACTTC; clone_size: -; d_call: -; j_call: TRBJ2-5; v_call: TRBV6-5
cdr3_aa: CASSYPPGQGADEQFF; cdr3_nt: TGTGCCAGCAGTTACCCTCCGGGACAGGGGGCGGATGAGCAGTTCTTC; clone_size: -; d_call: TRBD1; j_call: TRBJ2-1; v_call: TRBV6-2/TRBV6-3
cdr3_aa: CASSQTFTVMNTEAFF; cdr3_nt: TGCGCCAGCAGCCAAACCTTCACAGTAATGAACACTGAAGCTTTCTTT; clone_size: -; d_call: -; j_call: TRBJ1-1; v_call: TRBV4-1
cdr3_aa: CASKQGIYEQYF; cdr3_nt: TGTGCCAGCAAACAGGGAATCTACGAGCAGTACTTC; clone_size: -; d_call: -; j_call: TRBJ2-7; v_call: TRBV11-3
cdr3_aa: CASSLRAGYGYTF; cdr3_nt: TGTGCCAGCAGTCTACGGGCGGGCTATGGCTACACCTTC; clone_size: -; d_call: -; j_call: TRBJ1-2; v_call: TRBV27
cdr3_aa: CASSMASAGRTDTQYF; cdr3_nt: TGTGCCAGCAGCATGGCTAGCGCTGGTAGGACAGATACGCAGTATTTT; clone_size: -; d_call: -; j_call: TRBJ2-3; v_call: TRBV21-1
cdr3_aa: CASSPRQGLTPNYGYTF; cdr3_nt: TGTGCCAGCAGCCCAAGACAGGGGCTTACCCCTAACTATGGCTACACCTTC; clone_size: few; d_call: TRBD1; j_call: TRBJ1-2; v_call: TRBV7-9
cdr3_aa: CASSLASSWGQGSDGYTF; cdr3_nt: TGCGCCAGCAGCTTGGCCAGTTCGTGGGGACAGGGGTCCGATGGCTACACCTTC; clone_size: -; d_call: TRBD1; j_call: TRBJ1-2; v_call: TRBV5-1
cdr3_aa: CSVAGGIGLSGYTF; cdr3_nt: TGCAGCGTTGCAGGGGGCATAGGTTTGTCTGGCTACACCTTC; clone_size: -; d_call: TRBD1; j_call: TRBJ1-2; v_call: TRBV29-1
cdr3_aa: CASSDPTGEPYQPQHF; cdr3_nt: TGTGCCAGCAGTGATCCGACAGGGGAGCCTTATCAGCCCCAGCATTTT; clone_size: -; d_call: TRBD1; j_call: TRBJ1-5; v_call: TRBV2
cdr3_aa: CASRSSGQNVGNYGYTF; cdr3_nt: TGTGCCAGCAGGAGTTCGGGACAGAATGTAGGGAACTATGGCTACACCTTC; clone_size: -; d_call: TRBD1; j_call: TRBJ1-2; v_call: TRBV7-9
cdr3_aa: CASSSGGGTDTQYF; cdr3_nt: TGCGCCAGCAGCTCCGGGGGAGGCACAGATACGCAGTATTTT; clone_size: -; d_call: -; j_call: TRBJ2-3; v_call: TRBV5-1
cdr3_aa: CASSYSRQGARDGYTF; cdr3_nt: TGTGCCAGCAGTTACTCGAGACAGGGGGCGCGTGATGGCTACACCTTC; clone_size: -; d_call: TRBD1; j_call: TRBJ1-2; v_call: TRBV6-6
cdr3_aa: CSVERGGNTEAFF; cdr3_nt: TGCAGCGTTGAACGGGGGGGAAACACTGAAGCTTTCTTT; clone_size: -; d_call: -; j_call: TRBJ1-1; v_call: TRBV29-1